Presented here are 16 T cell receptor beta chains from one specimen sequenced in a study of cytomegalovirus exposure and HLA in healthy donors. The PCR was carried out with 60 Vbeta primers and 13 Jbeta primers. Sequencing used immunoSEQ multiplex PCR; TCRdb keeps in-frame clones, though not all of them. The sample includes 150,000 or so clones, 60% to 75% of them seen just once. What was sequenced was PBMCs. These receptors were collected from a man younger than 35 in good health and CMV-seronegative.

The V call is TRBV5-4, the J call TRBJ2-3, with 11 bases fitting TRBD2. The V gene's germline CDR1 is SGHNT and CDR2 YYREEE (reference sequence). V dropped 1 base and J dropped 7; count of bases not matched to a gene: 5. The CDR3 totals 15 residues. The CDR3 region has the DNA TGTGCCAGCAGCTTGAGTCTAGCGGGGGGAAATACGCAGTATTTT. It codes for CASSLSLAGGNTQYF.

In nucleotides, the CDR3 is TGTGCCAGCTTCGGACACGCCACCTACGAGCAGTACTTC. Protein product: CASFGHATYEQYF. The chain is built from TRBV2 and TRBJ2-7; perhaps TRBD1 as D (5 bases). V was clipped by 8 bases and J by 2 bases, with 13 bases between them. Looked up from germline, CDR1 is SNHLY and CDR2 is FYNNEI. The CDR3 is made up of 13 amino acids.

The chain carries TRBV5-4 and TRBJ2-7, with 8 bases matching TRBD2. The CDR3 is 14 residues long. Germline V CDR1 and CDR2: SGHNT, YYREEE (reference sequence). V lost 5 bases and J lost 3; bases outside the gene matches: 7. In DNA, the CDR3 is TGTGCCAGCAGTCCGGGGGGGGGACTCTACGAGCAGTACGTC. It codes for CASSPGGGLYEQYV.

V and J are TRBV6-5 and TRBJ2-3, with 10 bases that match TRBD1. The V gene's germline CDR1 is MNHEY and CDR2 SVGAGI. The CDR3 length is 15 residues. V lost 2 bases to trimming and J lost 4 bases; unmatched junction nucleotides: 3. CDR3 region: CASSYGDRGSDTQYF. The DNA of the CDR3 is TGTGCCAGCAGTTACGGGGACAGGGGATCAGATACGCAGTATTTT.

The rearrangement links TRBV5-1 to TRBJ2-3, with D tentatively TRBD1 (6 bases). V was trimmed by 3 bases and J by 2 bases, leaving 10 bases between them. The germline V gene encodes CDR1 SGHRS and CDR2 YFSETQ. The length of the CDR3 is 14 residues. CDR3 in DNA: TGCGCCAGCAGCTCACGGGACACCACAGATACGCAGTATTTT. This translates into CASSSRDTTDTQYF.

V usage is TRBV2 and J usage is TRBJ2-3; 8 bases align to TRBD2. The V segment lost 5 bases and the J segment 6 bases; nucleotides outside the gene matches: 10. Germline-derived CDR1 and CDR2 are SNHLY and FYNNEI. CDR3 length: 15 residues. The CDR3, as DNA: TGTGCCAGCAGTTTAATAGGGACTAGAGGGGATACGCAGTATTTT. It is translated as CASSLIGTRGDTQYF.

The gene calls are TRBV30 and TRBJ1-6; D remains unclear. CDR1 and CDR2 from the germline V gene are GTSNPN and SVGIG (reference sequence). The CDR3 extends over 13 amino acids. The V and J ends lost 4 bases and 9 bases respectively, with 13 bases between them. This chain's CDR3 is CAWKQYLISPLHF. For the CDR3, the DNA is TGTGCCTGGAAGCAATACCTTATTTCACCCCTCCACTTT.

The chain couples TRBV27 to TRBJ1-6; D may be TRBD1 (6 bases). Trimming pared 6 bases from V and 6 bases from J, leaving 12 bases between. Germline V gene data show CDR1 as MNHEY and CDR2 as SMNVEV (reference sequence). The CDR3 runs 14 residues. This CDR3 is CASRPGHRNSPLHF. CDR3 bases: TGTGCCAGCAGGCCGGGACACCGTAATTCACCCCTCCACTTT.

This chain links TRBV6-6 with TRBJ1-2, with no clear D. This CDR3 has 16 amino acids. Trimming took off 0 bases at V and 6 bases at J, with 17 bases between the two ends. The V gene's germline CDR1 is MNHNY and CDR2 SVGAGI (reference sequence). The DNA of the CDR3 is TGTGCCAGCAGTTACTCGGGCCCAAGGCAGTCCGATGGCTACACCTTC. It specifies CASSYSGPRQSDGYTF.

The table lists this clone with a few counts. In DNA, the CDR3 is TGCGCCAGCACCATACAGGGGGGTGACAATGAGCAGTTCTTC. It encodes CASTIQGGDNEQFF. The rearrangement links TRBV5-1 to TRBJ2-1; TRBD1 matches at 8 bases. V lost 6 bases and J lost 5; bases outside the gene matches: 7. Germline values: CDR1 SGHRS, CDR2 YFSETQ. The CDR3 length is 14 residues.

About this clone: At one end, the junction sequence differs from germline, possibly due to a read error. This chain connects TRBV2 to TRBJ2-6, with D perhaps matching TRBD1 (7 bases). The germline V gene has CDR1 SNHLY and CDR2 FYNNEI. This CDR3 has 17 amino acids. The CDR3 coding sequence is TGTGCCAGGGATTGGAGGGGGCCAGCGGCTGGGGCCAACGGCCTGACTTTC. Translation gives CARDWRGPAAGANGLTF.

The chain joins TRBV7-9 to TRBJ2-7; 7 positions agree with TRBD1. The CDR3 is made up of 13 amino acids. From germline, CDR1 is SEHNR and CDR2 FQNEAQ (reference sequence). This CDR3 reads CSSSFDRVGEQYV. The CDR3 coding sequence is TGTTCCAGCAGCTTCGACAGGGTTGGCGAGCAGTACGTC.

J is TRBJ1-2 and V is TRBV4-1; unclear D gene. The CDR3 spans 16 residues. Germline V gene sequence: CDR1 MGHRA, CDR2 YSYEKL. V was pared by 2 bases and J by 6 bases, with 19 bases between. CDR3 DNA sequence: TGCGCCAGCAGCCAACCCCTCCAGCGGGGTTTGAATGGCTACACCTTC. Translating it yields CASSQPLQRGLNGYTF.

This chain links TRBV30 with TRBJ2-7; TRBD2 might be the D (6 bases). The CDR3 loop spans 14 amino acids. Trimming shortened V by 1 base and J by 7 bases, and 17 bases separated the two germline ends. The germline CDR1 and CDR2 sequences are GTSNPN and SVGIG (reference sequence). The CDR3 sequence: CAWSGGESLLEQYF. CDR3 bases: TGTGCCTGGAGTGGCGGGGAGTCTCTCTTAGAGCAGTACTTC.

CDR3 coding DNA: TGCAGCTCCCGGGACAGGGGGCCAGATACGCAGTATTTT. Protein: CSSRDRGPDTQYF. This rearrangement joins TRBV29-1 to TRBJ2-3, with TRBD1 matching 12 bases. The germline CDR1 and CDR2 sequences are SQVTM and ANQGSEA. This CDR3 has 13 amino acids. Trimming cost V 8 bases and J 4 bases; bases outside gene matches: 4.

This clone has more than one count but fewer than ten. The V and J genes are TRBV14 and TRBJ1-6, with D possibly matching TRBD1 (6 bases). CDR1 is SGHDN and CDR2 is FVKESK in the germline V gene. This CDR3 is 17 amino acids long. Deletions cut 0 bases from V and 10 bases from J, with 19 bases between. This CDR3 reads CASSQDTGKGVWSPLHF. Here the CDR3 DNA reads TGTGCCAGCAGCCAAGATACAGGGAAAGGTGTTTGGTCACCCCTCCACTTT.